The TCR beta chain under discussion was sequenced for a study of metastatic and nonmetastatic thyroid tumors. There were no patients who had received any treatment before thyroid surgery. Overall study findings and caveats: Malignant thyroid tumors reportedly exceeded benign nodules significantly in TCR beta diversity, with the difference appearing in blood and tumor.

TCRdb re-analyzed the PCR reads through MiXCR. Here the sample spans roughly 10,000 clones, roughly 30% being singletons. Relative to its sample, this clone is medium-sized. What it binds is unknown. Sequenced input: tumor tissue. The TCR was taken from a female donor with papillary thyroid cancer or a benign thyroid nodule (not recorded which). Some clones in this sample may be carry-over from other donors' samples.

The CDR3 DNA reads TGTGCCAGCACTTTGCTCGTTCCCAACGAGCAGTACTTC. As protein: CASTLLVPNEQYF. The chain links TRBV2 to TRBJ2-7; D is ambiguous. The V end lost 7 bases, the J end lost 5 bases, and 15 bases lay between the germline ends. The CDR3 totals 13 residues. From germline, CDR1 is SNHLY and CDR2 FYNNEI.